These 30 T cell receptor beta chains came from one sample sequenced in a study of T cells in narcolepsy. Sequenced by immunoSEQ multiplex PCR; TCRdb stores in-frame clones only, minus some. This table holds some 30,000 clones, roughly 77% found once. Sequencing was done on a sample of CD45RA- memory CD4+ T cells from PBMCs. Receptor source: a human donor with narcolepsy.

CDR3 nucleotides: TGTGCCAGCAGCCGGACAAAGAACTATGGCTACACCTTC. It translates to CASSRTKNYGYTF. The rearrangement joins TRBV6-5 to TRBJ1-2; D is possibly TRBD1 (5 bases). Germline values: CDR1 MNHEY, CDR2 SVGAGI. CDR3 size: 13 residues. The V end lost 6 bases, the J end lost 2 bases, and 10 bases lay between the germline ends.

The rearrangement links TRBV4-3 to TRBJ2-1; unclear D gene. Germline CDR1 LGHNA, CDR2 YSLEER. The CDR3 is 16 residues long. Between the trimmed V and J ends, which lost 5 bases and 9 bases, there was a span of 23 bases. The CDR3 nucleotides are TGCGCCAGCAGCATGGGCCATGGGCAAGCAGTTGGTGAGCAGTTCTTC. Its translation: CASSMGHGQAVGEQFF.

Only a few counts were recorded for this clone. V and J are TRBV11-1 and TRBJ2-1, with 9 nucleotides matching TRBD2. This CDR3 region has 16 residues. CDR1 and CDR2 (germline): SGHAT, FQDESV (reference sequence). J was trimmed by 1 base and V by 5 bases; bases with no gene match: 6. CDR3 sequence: CASSPRTSVSYNEQFF. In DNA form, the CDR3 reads TGTGCCAGCAGCCCCCGGACTAGCGTATCCTACAATGAGCAGTTCTTC.

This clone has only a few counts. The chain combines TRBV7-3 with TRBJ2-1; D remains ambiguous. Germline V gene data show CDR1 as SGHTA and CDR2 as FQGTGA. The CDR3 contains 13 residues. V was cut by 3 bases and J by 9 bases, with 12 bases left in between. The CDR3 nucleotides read TGTGCCAGCAGCTTGAGGCCTGCCCGTGAGCAGTTCTTC. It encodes CASSLRPAREQFF.

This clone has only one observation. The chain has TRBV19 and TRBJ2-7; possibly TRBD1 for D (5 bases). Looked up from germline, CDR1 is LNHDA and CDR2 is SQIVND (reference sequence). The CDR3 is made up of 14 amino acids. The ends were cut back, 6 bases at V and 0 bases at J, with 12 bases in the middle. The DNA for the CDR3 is TGTGCCAGTAGAACCGACAGCGCCTCCTACGAGCAGTACTTC. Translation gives CASRTDSASYEQYF. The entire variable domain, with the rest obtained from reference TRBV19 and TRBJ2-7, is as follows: DGGITQSPKYLFRKEGQNVTLSCEQNLNHDAMYWYRQDPGQGLRLIYYSQIVNDFQKGDIAEGYSVSREKKESFPLTVTSAQKNPTAFYLCASRTDSASYEQYFGPGTRLTVT.

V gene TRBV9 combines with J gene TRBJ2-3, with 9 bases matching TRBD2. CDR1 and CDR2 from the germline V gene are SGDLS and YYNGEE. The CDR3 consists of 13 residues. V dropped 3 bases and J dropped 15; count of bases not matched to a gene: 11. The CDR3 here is CASSATPSGISYF. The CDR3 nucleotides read TGTGCCAGCAGCGCAACACCTAGCGGGATATCTTATTTT.

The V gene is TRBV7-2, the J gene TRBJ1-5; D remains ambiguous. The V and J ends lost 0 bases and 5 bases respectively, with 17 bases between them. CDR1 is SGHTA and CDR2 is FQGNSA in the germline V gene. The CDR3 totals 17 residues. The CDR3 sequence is CASSLAPPSLSYQPQHF. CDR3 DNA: TGTGCCAGCAGCTTAGCGCCCCCGTCTCTTTCGTATCAGCCCCAGCATTTT.

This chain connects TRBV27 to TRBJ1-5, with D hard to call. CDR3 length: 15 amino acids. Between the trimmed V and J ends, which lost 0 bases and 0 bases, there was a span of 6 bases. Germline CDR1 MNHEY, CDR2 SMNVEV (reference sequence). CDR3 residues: CASSLSRNSNQPQHF. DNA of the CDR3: TGTGCCAGCAGTTTATCGAGAAATAGCAATCAGCCCCAGCATTTT.

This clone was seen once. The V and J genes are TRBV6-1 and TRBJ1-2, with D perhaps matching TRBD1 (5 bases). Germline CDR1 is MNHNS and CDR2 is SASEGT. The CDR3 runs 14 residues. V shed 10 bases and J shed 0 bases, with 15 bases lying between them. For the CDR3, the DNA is TGTGCCACACGTGGGGCGGCAGCTAACTATGGCTACACCTTC. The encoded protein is CATRGAAANYGYTF.

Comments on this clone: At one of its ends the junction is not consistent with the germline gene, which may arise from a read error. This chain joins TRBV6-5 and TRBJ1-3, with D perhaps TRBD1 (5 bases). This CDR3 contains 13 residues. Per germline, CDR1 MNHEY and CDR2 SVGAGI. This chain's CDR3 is CASGTDTGNTIYF. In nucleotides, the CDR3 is TGCGCCTCCGGGACTGATACTGGAAACACCATATATTTT.

The CDR3 is CASSQENGSPLHF. The CDR3 nucleotides are TGTGCCAGCAGCCAAGAAAACGGTTCACCCCTCCACTTT. The V gene is TRBV4-2, the J gene TRBJ1-6, with D unclear. The V gene's germline CDR1 is LGHNA and CDR2 YNFKEQ. Trimming shortened V by 0 bases and J by 9 bases, and 6 bases separated the two germline ends. The CDR3 is made up of 13 amino acids.

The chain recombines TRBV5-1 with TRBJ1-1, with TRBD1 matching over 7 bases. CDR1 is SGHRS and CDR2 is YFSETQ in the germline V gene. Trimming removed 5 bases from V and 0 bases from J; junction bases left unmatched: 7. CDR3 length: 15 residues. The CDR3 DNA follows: TGCGCCAGCAGGCCGGGACAGATCGTGAACACTGAAGCTTTCTTT. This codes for CASRPGQIVNTEAFF.

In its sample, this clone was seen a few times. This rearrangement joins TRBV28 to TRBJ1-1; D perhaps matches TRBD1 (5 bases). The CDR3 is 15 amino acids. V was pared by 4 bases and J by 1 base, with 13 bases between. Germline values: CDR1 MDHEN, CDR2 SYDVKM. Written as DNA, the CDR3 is TGTGCCAGCAGTTCCCCGTCAGGGTCGAACACTGAAGCTTTCTTT. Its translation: CASSSPSGSNTEAFF.

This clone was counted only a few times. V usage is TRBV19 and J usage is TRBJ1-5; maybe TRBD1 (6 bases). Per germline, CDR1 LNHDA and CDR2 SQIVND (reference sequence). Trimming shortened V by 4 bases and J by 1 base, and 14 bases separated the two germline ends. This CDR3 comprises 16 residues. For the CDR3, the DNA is TGTGCCAGTAGTAATCGGAAAGGGGGGAGCAATCAGCCCCAGCATTTT. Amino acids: CASSNRKGGSNQPQHF.

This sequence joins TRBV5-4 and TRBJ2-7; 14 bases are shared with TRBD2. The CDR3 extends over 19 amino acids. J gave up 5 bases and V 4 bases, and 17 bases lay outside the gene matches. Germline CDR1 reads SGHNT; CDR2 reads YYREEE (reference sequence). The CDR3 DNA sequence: TGTGCCAGCAGCCCCTCGACTAGCGGGAGGGCCGGTAGGGGGAACGAGCAGTACTTC. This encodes CASSPSTSGRAGRGNEQYF.

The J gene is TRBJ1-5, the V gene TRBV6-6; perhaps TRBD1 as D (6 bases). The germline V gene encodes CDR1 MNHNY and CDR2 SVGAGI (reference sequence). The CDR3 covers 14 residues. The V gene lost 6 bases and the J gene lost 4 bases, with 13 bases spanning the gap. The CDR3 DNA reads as TGTGCCAGCAGCGATGAAGGGGGAAATCAGCCCCAGCATTTT. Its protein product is CASSDEGGNQPQHF.

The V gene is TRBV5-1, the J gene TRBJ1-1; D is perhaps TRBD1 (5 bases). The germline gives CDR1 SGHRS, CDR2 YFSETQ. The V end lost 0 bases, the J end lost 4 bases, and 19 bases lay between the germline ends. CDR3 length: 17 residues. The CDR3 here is CASSLADYNKRGTEAFF. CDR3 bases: TGCGCCAGCAGCTTGGCCGATTATAATAAGAGGGGCACTGAAGCTTTCTTT.

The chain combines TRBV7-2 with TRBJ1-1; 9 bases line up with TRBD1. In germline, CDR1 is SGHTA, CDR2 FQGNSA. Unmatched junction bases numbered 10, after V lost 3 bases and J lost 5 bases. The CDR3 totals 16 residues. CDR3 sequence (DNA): TGTGCCAGCAGCTTGCCCATGGGGACAGGGATGACTGAAGCTTTCTTT. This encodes CASSLPMGTGMTEAFF.

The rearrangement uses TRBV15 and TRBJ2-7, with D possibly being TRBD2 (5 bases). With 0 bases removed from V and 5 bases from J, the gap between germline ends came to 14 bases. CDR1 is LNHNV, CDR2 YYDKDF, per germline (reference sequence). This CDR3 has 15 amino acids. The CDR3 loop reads CATSRDIGVEHEQYF. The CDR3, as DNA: TGTGCCACCAGCAGAGATATCGGGGTGGAACACGAGCAGTACTTC.

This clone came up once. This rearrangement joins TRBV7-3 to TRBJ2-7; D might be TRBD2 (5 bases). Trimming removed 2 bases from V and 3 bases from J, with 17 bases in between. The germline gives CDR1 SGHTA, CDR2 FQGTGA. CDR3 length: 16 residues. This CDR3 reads CASSLGSVREGYEQYF. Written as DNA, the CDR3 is TGTGCCAGCAGCTTAGGGTCCGTGAGGGAAGGCTACGAGCAGTACTTC.

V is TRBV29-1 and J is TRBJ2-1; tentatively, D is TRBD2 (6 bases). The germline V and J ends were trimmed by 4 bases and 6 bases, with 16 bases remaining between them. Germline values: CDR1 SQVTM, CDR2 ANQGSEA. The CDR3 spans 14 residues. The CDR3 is CSVVGAGFGNEQFF. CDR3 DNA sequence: TGCAGCGTTGTTGGTGCGGGATTCGGCAATGAGCAGTTCTTC.

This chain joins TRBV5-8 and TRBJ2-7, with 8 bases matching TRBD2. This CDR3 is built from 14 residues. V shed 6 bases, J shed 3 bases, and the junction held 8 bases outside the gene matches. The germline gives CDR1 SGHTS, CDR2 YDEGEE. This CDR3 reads CASTGLAGLYEQYF. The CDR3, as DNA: TGTGCCAGCACCGGTCTAGCGGGTCTCTACGAGCAGTACTTC.

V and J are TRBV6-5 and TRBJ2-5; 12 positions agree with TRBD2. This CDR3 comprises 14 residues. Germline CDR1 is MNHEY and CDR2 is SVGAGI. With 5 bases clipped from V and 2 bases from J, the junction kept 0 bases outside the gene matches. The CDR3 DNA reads TGTGCCAGCAGTGGACTAGCGGGACAAGAGACCCAGTACTTC. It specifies CASSGLAGQETQYF.

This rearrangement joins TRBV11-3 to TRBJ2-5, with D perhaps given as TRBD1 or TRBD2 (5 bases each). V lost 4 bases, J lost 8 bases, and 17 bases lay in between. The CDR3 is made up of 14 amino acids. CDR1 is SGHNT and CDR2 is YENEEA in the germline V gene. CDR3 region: CASSSGTEKQTQYF. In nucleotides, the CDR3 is TGTGCCAGCAGCTCCGGGACCGAGAAGCAAACCCAGTACTTC.

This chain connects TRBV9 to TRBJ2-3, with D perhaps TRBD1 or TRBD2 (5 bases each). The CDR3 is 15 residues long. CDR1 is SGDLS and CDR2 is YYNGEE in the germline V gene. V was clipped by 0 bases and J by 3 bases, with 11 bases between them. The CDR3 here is CASSVEAWGTDTQYF. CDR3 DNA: TGTGCCAGCAGCGTAGAGGCCTGGGGGACAGATACGCAGTATTTT. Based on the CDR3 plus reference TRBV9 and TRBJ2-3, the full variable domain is DSGVTQTPKHLITATGQRVTLRCSPRSGDLSVYWYQQSLDQGLQFLIQYYNGEERAKGNILERFSAQQFPDLHSELNLSSLELGDSALYFCASSVEAWGTDTQYFGPGTRLTVL.

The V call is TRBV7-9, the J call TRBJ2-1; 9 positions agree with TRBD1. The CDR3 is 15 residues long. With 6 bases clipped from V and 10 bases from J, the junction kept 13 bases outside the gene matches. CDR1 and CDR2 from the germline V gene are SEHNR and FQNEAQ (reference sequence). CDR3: CASRRFGTGNLEQFF. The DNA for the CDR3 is TGTGCCAGCAGAAGGTTCGGGACAGGGAACCTCGAGCAGTTCTTC.

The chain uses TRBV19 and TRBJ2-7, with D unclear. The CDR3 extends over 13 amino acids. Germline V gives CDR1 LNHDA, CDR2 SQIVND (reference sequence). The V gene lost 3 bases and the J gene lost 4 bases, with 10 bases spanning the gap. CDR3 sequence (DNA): TGTGCCAGTAGTATTGGCAAAAATTACGAGCAGTACTTC. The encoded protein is CASSIGKNYEQYF.

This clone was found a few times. The CDR3 DNA sequence: TGTGCCAGCAGTTACAAGGGTACAGCTTTCTTT. Translating gives CASSYKGTAFF. The chain has TRBV6-5 and TRBJ1-1; D remains ambiguous. The CDR3 covers 11 residues. The ends were cut back, 2 bases at V and 10 bases at J, with 8 bases in the middle. From germline, CDR1 is MNHEY and CDR2 SVGAGI.

The CDR3 region is CASSLQGTARGYTF. CDR3 DNA: TGTGCCAGCAGCTTACAGGGAACCGCTCGGGGCTACACCTTC. V is TRBV7-2 and J is TRBJ1-2, with D possibly being TRBD1 (5 bases). The CDR3 is 14 amino acids. The V gene's germline CDR1 is SGHTA and CDR2 FQGNSA. The V end was cut by 2 bases, the J end by 8 bases, with 15 bases between. The full variable domain, rest sourced from reference TRBV7-2 and TRBJ1-2, is GAGVSQSPSNKVTEKGKDVELRCDPISGHTALYWYRQSLGQGLEFLIYFQGNSAPDKSGLPSDRFSAERTGGSVSTLTIQRTQQEDSAVYLCASSLQGTARGYTFGSGTRLTVV.

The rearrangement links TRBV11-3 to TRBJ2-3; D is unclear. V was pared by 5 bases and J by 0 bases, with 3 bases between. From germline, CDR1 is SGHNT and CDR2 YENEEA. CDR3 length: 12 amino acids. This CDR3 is CASSHSTDTQYF. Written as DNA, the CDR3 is TGTGCCAGCAGCCATAGCACAGATACGCAGTATTTT.